This entry lists 24 T cell receptor beta chains sequenced from one sample in a study of vaccination effects on CD4 cells after COVID-19. Culturing for 9 to 10 days preceded CD4+ T cell isolation. Either the mRNA-1273 or the BNT162b2 vaccine was given to participants as two doses. These TCRs' antigens remain unknown. Assay: immunoSEQ multiplex PCR; the TCRdb copy retains only in-frame clones and omits some. Of tens of thousands of clones listed, roughly 73% were seen once; the top ten hold about 2%. The specimen was CD4+ T cells from PBMCs cultured without peptide, collected after COVID-19 vaccination. The receptors originated from a human donor who received a COVID-19 vaccine.

This clone was counted between two and nine times. The chain employs TRBV9 and TRBJ1-5, with a weak D call TRBD1 (6 bases). V shed 4 bases and J shed 7 bases, with 18 bases lying between them. This CDR3 has 15 residues. Germline V gene lookup returns CDR1 SGDLS and CDR2 YYNGEE. The CDR3 here is CASSPEGGFGQPQHF. The CDR3 nucleotides are TGTGCCAGCAGCCCTGAGGGGGGGTTTGGGCAGCCCCAGCATTTT.

The chain recombines TRBV6-1 with TRBJ1-2; D is undetermined. Germline V gene data show CDR1 as MNHNS and CDR2 as SASEGT. The CDR3 totals 15 residues. Deletions cut 3 bases from V and 2 bases from J, with 13 bases between. For the CDR3, the DNA is TGTGCCAGCAGTGACCACAGAACAGTGAACTATGGCTACACCTTC. It is translated as CASSDHRTVNYGYTF.

The rearrangement uses TRBV3-1 (or the pseudogene TRBV3-2) and TRBJ1-2; perhaps TRBD1 as D (5 bases). The CDR3 is 17 amino acids. The V and J ends lost 3 bases and 6 bases respectively, with 23 bases between them. The germline V gene has CDR1 LGHDT and CDR2 YNNKEL (reference sequence). DNA of the CDR3: TGTGCCAGCAGCCACGGAGACGGGGGGTTGGTTAGAGATGGCTACACCTTC. This encodes CASSHGDGGLVRDGYTF.

The CDR3 nucleotides are TGCAGTGCTAGTTCTGGGGACGGCTATGGCTACACCTTC. This sequence encodes CSASSGDGYGYTF. The chain links TRBV20-1 to TRBJ1-2, with D perhaps matching TRBD1 (5 bases). Germline CDR1 is DFQATT and CDR2 is SNEGSKA (reference sequence). CDR3 length: 13 amino acids. Trimming took 3 bases from V and 4 from J, leaving 12 bases between them.

The chain employs TRBV10-2 and TRBJ2-5; D gene ambiguous. V was trimmed by 0 bases and J by 6 bases, leaving 17 bases between them. CDR3 size: 16 residues. CDR1 is WSHSY and CDR2 is SAAADI in the germline V gene. CDR3 sequence: CASSESMGTRGKTQYF. CDR3 DNA: TGCGCCAGCAGTGAGTCGATGGGAACGAGAGGAAAGACCCAGTACTTC.

The gene calls are TRBV9 and TRBJ2-3; TRBD2 matches at 7 bases. Unmatched junction bases numbered 8, after V lost 4 bases and J lost 0 bases. The CDR3 extends over 16 amino acids. CDR1 SGDLS and CDR2 YYNGEE come from the germline V gene. CDR3 region: CASSPVGGSSTDTQYF. Here the CDR3 DNA reads TGTGCCAGCAGCCCCGTGGGGGGGTCTAGCACAGATACGCAGTATTTT.

The J gene is TRBJ2-7, the V gene TRBV6-5, with 7 bases that match TRBD1. V dropped 11 bases and J dropped 9; count of bases not matched to a gene: 13. This CDR3 region has 12 residues. Germline CDR1 is MNHEY and CDR2 is SVGAGI. DNA for the CDR3: TGTGCCGGGAATTCCGGGACAGAGGTGCAGTACGTC. As protein: CAGNSGTEVQYV.

This clone appeared a single time. The junction differs from germline at one of its ends, possibly a read error. The chain uses TRBV20-1 and TRBJ1-2; 10 bases agree with TRBD1. Germline V CDR1 and CDR2: DFQATT, SNEGSKA (reference sequence). The CDR3 is made up of 11 amino acids. CDR3 nucleotide sequence: TGCAGTGCTACCGGGACAGGGGTTGTACCATTC. Protein product: CSATGTGVVPF.

The V gene is TRBV7-2, the J gene TRBJ2-7, with D possibly being TRBD2 (5 bases). CDR3 length: 13 amino acids. Germline CDR1 is SGHTA and CDR2 is FQGNSA. Trimming left V 0 bases short and J 4 bases short, with 7 bases between. The CDR3 sequence: CASSLAGRYEQYV. The CDR3, as DNA: TGTGCCAGCAGCTTAGCAGGGAGATACGAGCAGTACGTC.

At least ten counts were recorded for this clone. The chain joins TRBV18 to TRBJ2-1; D tentatively reads TRBD1 or TRBD2 (5 bases each). V gave up 11 bases and J gave up 2 bases, with 19 bases separating them. The CDR3 covers 15 residues. Germline V lookup: CDR1 KGHSH, CDR2 LQKENI. The CDR3 loop reads CAGGEQGFTYNEQFF. The DNA of the CDR3 is TGTGCCGGAGGCGAGCAGGGCTTCACCTACAATGAGCAGTTCTTC.

This sequence joins TRBV28 and TRBJ1-5; D is unclear. Germline CDR1 MDHEN, CDR2 SYDVKM. V was cut by 6 bases and J by 0 bases, with 9 bases left in between. The CDR3 loop spans 14 amino acids. The CDR3 region has the DNA TGTGCCAGCAGCCAGCGGGATAGCAATCAGCCCCAGCATTTT. Translated: CASSQRDSNQPQHF.

The chain combines TRBV4-1 with TRBJ2-4; maybe TRBD1 (6 bases). Between the trimmed V and J ends, which lost 7 bases and 5 bases, there was a span of 15 bases. CDR3 length: 14 amino acids. CDR1 MGHRA and CDR2 YSYEKL come from the germline V gene. The CDR3 sequence is CASIQQGWQNIQYF. The CDR3 bases are TGCGCCAGCATACAACAGGGATGGCAAAACATTCAGTACTTC.

The chain uses TRBV19 and TRBJ1-3; D is ambiguous. The CDR3 consists of 13 residues. Germline V gene lookup returns CDR1 LNHDA and CDR2 SQIVND (reference sequence). Trimming left V 7 bases short and J 0 bases short, with 7 bases between. CDR3 sequence reads: CASNPGSGNTIYF. The CDR3 DNA sequence: TGTGCCAGTAACCCGGGCTCTGGAAACACCATATATTTT.

CDR3: CASSQVRAMNTEAFF. The CDR3 nucleotides read TGTGCCAGCAGCCAAGTTAGGGCAATGAACACTGAAGCTTTCTTT. This rearrangement joins TRBV14 to TRBJ1-1; D ambiguous. The ends were cut back, 1 base at V and 0 bases at J, with 9 bases in the middle. The CDR3 spans 15 residues. Looked up from germline, CDR1 is SGHDN and CDR2 is FVKESK.

Worth noting for this clone: This sample includes further DNA sequences coding for the same CDR3. V usage is TRBV5-1 and J usage is TRBJ1-2; maybe TRBD1 (5 bases). Germline values: CDR1 SGHRS, CDR2 YFSETQ. Trimming stripped 4 bases from V and 3 bases from J, with 10 bases between. CDR3 length equals 13 residues. The CDR3 sequence: CASSPGGDYGYTF. CDR3 bases: TGCGCCAGCAGCCCTGGGGGAGACTATGGCTACACCTTC.

J is TRBJ2-1 and V is TRBV5-8, with D perhaps given as TRBD1 or TRBD2 (6 bases each). The CDR3 contains 15 residues. Germline-derived CDR1 and CDR2 are SGHTS and YDEGEE. Trimming cost V 3 bases and J 6 bases, with 16 bases left between them. For the CDR3, the DNA is TGTGCCAGCAGCTCCGGCCACAGGGAGGTCAATGAGCAGTTCTTC. Translation gives CASSSGHREVNEQFF.

This chain joins TRBV19 and TRBJ1-5; D remains unclear. Per germline, CDR1 LNHDA and CDR2 SQIVND (reference sequence). The CDR3 loop spans 17 amino acids. Deletions cut 3 bases from V and 1 base from J, with 16 bases between. The CDR3 spells CASSITGWDMSNQPQHF. The CDR3 DNA is TGTGCCAGTAGTATTACGGGTTGGGATATGAGCAATCAGCCCCAGCATTTT.

V is TRBV5-1 and J is TRBJ1-3, with 8 bases that match TRBD1. The CDR3 sequence is 16 residues long. With V trimmed by 0 bases and J by 4 bases, 6 bases remained unmatched. Germline V gives CDR1 SGHRS, CDR2 YFSETQ. CDR3 sequence reads: CASSLDGTGGGNTIYF. The CDR3 region has the DNA TGCGCCAGCAGCTTGGACGGGACAGGCGGGGGAAACACCATATATTTT. The variable domain in full, with the rest retrieved from reference TRBV5-1 and TRBJ1-3, is KAGVTQTPRYLIKTRGQQVTLSCSPISGHRSVSWYQQTPGQGLQFLFEYFSETQRNKGNFPGRFSGRQFSNSRSEMNVSTLELGDSALYLCASSLDGTGGGNTIYFGEGSWLTVV.

This clone was recorded a few times. V and J are TRBV5-1 and TRBJ2-2; D perhaps matches TRBD1 (6 bases). Germline V gene data show CDR1 as SGHRS and CDR2 as YFSETQ. V lost 1 base and J lost 0, with 7 bases in between. The CDR3 runs 15 residues. CDR3 coding DNA: TGCGCCAGCAGCTTGTGGACAGCGAACACCGGGGAGCTGTTTTTT. Translation: CASSLWTANTGELFF.

V and J are TRBV6-4 and TRBJ2-3; no firm D call. CDR1 is MRHNA and CDR2 is SNTAGT in the germline V gene. V lost 4 bases and J lost 4, with 12 bases in between. The CDR3 has 14 amino acids. The CDR3 sequence: CASSVTRGADTQYF. The CDR3 DNA is TGTGCCAGCAGTGTCACCCGAGGAGCAGATACGCAGTATTTT.

This chain links TRBV15 with TRBJ1-5; D not certain. This CDR3 has 14 residues. The germline V and J ends were trimmed by 4 bases and 3 bases, with 10 bases remaining between them. CDR1 is LNHNV and CDR2 is YYDKDF in the germline V gene (reference sequence). The CDR3 here is CATSTPQINQPQHF. CDR3 sequence (DNA): TGTGCCACCAGCACCCCACAGATCAATCAGCCCCAGCATTTT. Full variable domain (rest looked up from reference TRBV15 and TRBJ1-5): DAMVIQNPRYQVTQFGKPVTLSCSQTLNHNVMYWYQQKSSQAPKLLFHYYDKDFNNEADTPDNFQSRRPNTSFCFLDIRSPGLGDTAMYLCATSTPQINQPQHFGDGTRLSIL.

The V gene is TRBV5-6, the J gene TRBJ2-6, with D perhaps assigned TRBD1 or TRBD2 (5 bases each). The ends were cut back, 3 bases at V and 0 bases at J, with 13 bases in the middle. This CDR3 comprises 17 residues. CDR1 and CDR2 (germline): SGHDT, YYEEEE. DNA for the CDR3: TGTGCCAGCAGCTCGGGACCGACCCACTCTGGGGCCAACGTCCTGACTTTC. Protein product: CASSSGPTHSGANVLTF.

This rearrangement joins TRBV6-5 to TRBJ1-4; the D is unclear. V dropped 7 bases and J dropped 5 bases, with 14 bases sitting between them. Germline V CDR1 and CDR2: MNHEY, SVGAGI. CDR3 size: 14 residues. CDR3 coding DNA: TGTGCCAGCACAGAACGTGGGCGAAATGAAAAACTGTTTTTT. Protein product: CASTERGRNEKLFF.

This clone was recorded once. V usage is TRBV6-1 and J usage is TRBJ1-4, with 9 bases identical to TRBD1. The V and J ends lost 2 bases and 8 bases, in that order; junction bases with no gene match: 6. The CDR3 runs 15 residues. Germline CDR1 MNHNS, CDR2 SASEGT. DNA for the CDR3: TGTGCCAGCAGTGAAATGACAGGGGGTTGGGAAAAACTGTTTTTT. Protein: CASSEMTGGWEKLFF.